Sequencing of this T cell receptor beta chain was carried out in a study of cytomegalovirus exposure and HLA in healthy donors. Use of 60 Vbeta and 13 Jbeta primers characterized the PCR. Clones were sequenced by immunoSEQ multiplex PCR, and TCRdb holds only the in-frame ones, with some missing. The profile shows roughly 65,000 clones, 80% of them singletons. Trimming cost V 5 bases and J 2 bases, with 10 bases left between them. The CDR3 spans 13 residues. Germline loops: CDR1 MNHNS, CDR2 SASEGT. The receptor comes from a woman under 40 in good health and CMV-seronegative. The sequencing input was PBMCs. The V and J genes are TRBV6-1 and TRBJ2-7; D might be TRBD1 (6 bases). CDR3 in amino acids: CASSMKGAYEQYF. The CDR3 DNA reads TGTGCCAGCAGTATGAAGGGGGCCTACGAGCAGTACTTC.